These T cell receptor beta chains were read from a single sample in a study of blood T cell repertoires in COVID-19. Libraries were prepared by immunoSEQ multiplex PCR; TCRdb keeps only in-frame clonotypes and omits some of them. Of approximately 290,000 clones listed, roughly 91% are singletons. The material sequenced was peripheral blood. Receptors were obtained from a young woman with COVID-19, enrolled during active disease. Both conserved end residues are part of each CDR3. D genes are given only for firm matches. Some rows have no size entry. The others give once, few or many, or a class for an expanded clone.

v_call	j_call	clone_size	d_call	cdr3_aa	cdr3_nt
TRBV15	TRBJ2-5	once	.	CATSRDGRVSPQETQYF	TGTGCCACCAGCAGAGATGGGCGCGTGTCCCCACAAGAGACCCAGTACTTC
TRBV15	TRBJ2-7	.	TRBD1	CATSREGTGSYEQYF	TGTGCCACCAGCAGAGAAGGGACAGGGAGCTACGAGCAGTACTTC
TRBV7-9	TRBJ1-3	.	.	CASSFTGNSGNTIYF	TGTGCCAGCAGCTTTACAGGCAACTCTGGAAACACCATATATTTT
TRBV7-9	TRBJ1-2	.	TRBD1	CASSSTPQGQLYGYTF	TGTGCCAGCAGCTCAACCCCGCAGGGACAGCTCTATGGCTACACCTTC
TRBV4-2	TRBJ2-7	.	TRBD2	CASSQDRGGRYEQNF	TGTGCCAGCAGCCAAGACCGGGGGGGGCGCTACGAGCAGAACTTC
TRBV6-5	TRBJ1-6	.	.	CASRGFSSPLHF	TGTGCCAGTCGAGGGTTCAGTTCACCCCTCCACTTT
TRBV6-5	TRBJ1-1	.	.	CASSYSAGATEAFF	TGTGCCAGCAGTTACTCCGCAGGGGCCACTGAAGCTTTCTTT
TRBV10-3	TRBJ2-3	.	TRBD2	CAISDKGLAFTDTQYF	TGTGCCATCAGTGATAAGGGACTAGCCTTCACAGATACGCAGTATTTT
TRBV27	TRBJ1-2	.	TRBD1	CASSLSGTGGDYGYTF	TGTGCCAGCAGTTTATCGGGGACAGGGGGTGACTATGGCTACACCTTC
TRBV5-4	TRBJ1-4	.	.	CASSLQGPTNEKLFF	TGTGCCAGCAGCCTGCAGGGTCCAACTAATGAAAAACTGTTTTTT
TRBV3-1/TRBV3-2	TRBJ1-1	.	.	CASSSPGLPVNTEAFF	TGTGCCAGCAGCAGTCCGGGACTCCCGGTGAACACTGAAGCTTTCTTT
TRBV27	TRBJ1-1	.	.	CASSLGQVGEAFF	TGTGCCAGCAGTTTAGGGCAGGTCGGTGAAGCTTTCTTT
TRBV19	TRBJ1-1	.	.	CASTGAHNTEAFF	TGTGCCAGTACTGGGGCACATAACACTGAAGCTTTCTTT
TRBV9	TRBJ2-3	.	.	CASRSQETSTDTQYF	TGTGCCAGCAGATCACAAGAAACGAGCACAGATACGCAGTATTTT
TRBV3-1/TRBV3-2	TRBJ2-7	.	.	CASSQNSGLSYEQYF	TGTGCCAGCAGCCAAAATTCTGGTTTGAGCTACGAGCAGTACTTC
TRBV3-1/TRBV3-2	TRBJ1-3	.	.	CASSQDLSGNTIYF	TGTGCCAGCAGCCAAGATCTATCTGGAAACACCATATATTTT
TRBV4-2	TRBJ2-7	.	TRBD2	CASSLFYGLAGTKIRSYEQYF	TGTGCCAGCAGCCTTTTTTACGGGCTAGCGGGGACAAAAATCAGGTCCTACGAGCAGTACTTC
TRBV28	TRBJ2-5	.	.	CASSSRHSGRETQYF	TGTGCCAGCAGTTCCAGGCACAGCGGGCGGGAGACCCAGTACTTC
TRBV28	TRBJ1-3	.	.	CASIPWRATTIYF	TGTGCCAGCATCCCATGGCGGGCGACCACCATATATTTT
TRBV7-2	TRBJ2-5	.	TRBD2	CASSLSGGAQETQYF	TGTGCCAGCAGCTTGAGCGGGGGGGCCCAAGAGACCCAGTACTTC
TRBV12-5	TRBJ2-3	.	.	CASGPGGSTDTQYF	TGTGCTAGTGGTCCCGGGGGAAGCACAGATACGCAGTATTTT
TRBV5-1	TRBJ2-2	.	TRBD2	CASSLTSGASGELFF	TGCGCCAGCAGCCTCACTAGCGGGGCGAGCGGGGAGCTGTTTTTT
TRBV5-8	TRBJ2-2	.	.	CASSPGPTIRHTGELVF	TGTGCCAGCAGCCCCGGACCGACCATACGGCACACCGGGGAGCTGGTTTTT
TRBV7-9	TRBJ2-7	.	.	CASSSSGFSYEQYF	TGTGCCAGCAGCTCTTCGGGGTTTTCCTACGAGCAGTACTTC